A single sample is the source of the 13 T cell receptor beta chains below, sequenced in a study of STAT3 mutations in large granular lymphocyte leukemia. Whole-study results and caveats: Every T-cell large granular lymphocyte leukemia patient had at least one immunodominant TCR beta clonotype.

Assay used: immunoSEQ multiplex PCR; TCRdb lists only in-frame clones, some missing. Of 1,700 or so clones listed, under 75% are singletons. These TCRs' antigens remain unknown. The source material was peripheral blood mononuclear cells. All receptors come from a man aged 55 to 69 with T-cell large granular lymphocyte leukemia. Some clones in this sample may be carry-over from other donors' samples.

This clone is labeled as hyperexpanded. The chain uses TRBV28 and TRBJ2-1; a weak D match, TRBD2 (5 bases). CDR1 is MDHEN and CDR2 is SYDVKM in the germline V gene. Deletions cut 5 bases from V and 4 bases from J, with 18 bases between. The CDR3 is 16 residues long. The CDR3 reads CASSPLGAVGYNEQFF. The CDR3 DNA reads TGTGCCAGCAGTCCACTGGGAGCGGTGGGGTACAATGAGCAGTTCTTC.

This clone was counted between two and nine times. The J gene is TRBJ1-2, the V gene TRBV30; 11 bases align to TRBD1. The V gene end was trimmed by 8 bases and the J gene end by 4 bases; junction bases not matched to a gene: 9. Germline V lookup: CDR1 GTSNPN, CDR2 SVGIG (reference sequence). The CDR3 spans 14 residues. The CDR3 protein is CAGRDRGGSYGYTF. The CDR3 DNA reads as TGTGCCGGCAGGGACAGGGGGGGAAGCTATGGCTACACCTTC.

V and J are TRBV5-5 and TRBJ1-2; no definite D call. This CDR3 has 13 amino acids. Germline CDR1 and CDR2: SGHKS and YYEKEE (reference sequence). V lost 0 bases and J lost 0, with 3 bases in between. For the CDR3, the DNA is TGTGCCAGCAGCTTGGAGACTAACTATGGCTACACCTTC. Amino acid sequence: CASSLETNYGYTF.

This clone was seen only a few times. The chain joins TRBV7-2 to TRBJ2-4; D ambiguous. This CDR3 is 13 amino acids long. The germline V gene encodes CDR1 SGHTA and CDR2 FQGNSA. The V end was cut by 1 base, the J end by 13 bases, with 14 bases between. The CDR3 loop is CASSLVYRGTQYF. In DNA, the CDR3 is TGTGCCAGCAGCTTAGTTTACCGCGGCACCCAGTACTTC.

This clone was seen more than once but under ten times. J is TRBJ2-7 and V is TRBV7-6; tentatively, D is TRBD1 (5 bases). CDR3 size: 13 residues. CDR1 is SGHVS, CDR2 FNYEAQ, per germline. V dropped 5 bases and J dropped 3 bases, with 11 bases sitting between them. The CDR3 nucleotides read TGTGCCAGCAGCGCAGGGCCCAACTACGAGCAGTACTTC. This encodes CASSAGPNYEQYF.

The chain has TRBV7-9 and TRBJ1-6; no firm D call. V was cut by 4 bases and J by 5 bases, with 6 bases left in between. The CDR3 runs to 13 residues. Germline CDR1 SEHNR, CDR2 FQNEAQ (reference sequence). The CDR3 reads CASSSHNNSPLHF. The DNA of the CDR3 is TGTGCCAGCAGCTCCCACAATAATTCACCCCTCCACTTT.

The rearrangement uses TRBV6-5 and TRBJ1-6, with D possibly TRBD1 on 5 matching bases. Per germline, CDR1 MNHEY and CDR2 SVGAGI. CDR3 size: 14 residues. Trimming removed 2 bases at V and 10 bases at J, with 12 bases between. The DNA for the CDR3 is TGTGCCAGCAGTTACGAAGCAGGGTACTCACCCCTCCACTTT. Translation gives CASSYEAGYSPLHF.

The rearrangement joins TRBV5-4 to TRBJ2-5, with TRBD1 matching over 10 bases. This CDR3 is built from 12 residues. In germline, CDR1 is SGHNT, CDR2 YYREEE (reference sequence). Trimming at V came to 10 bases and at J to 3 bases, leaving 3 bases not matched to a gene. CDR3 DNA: TGTGCCGATGGACAGGGGGAAGAGACCCAGTACTTC. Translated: CADGQGEETQYF.

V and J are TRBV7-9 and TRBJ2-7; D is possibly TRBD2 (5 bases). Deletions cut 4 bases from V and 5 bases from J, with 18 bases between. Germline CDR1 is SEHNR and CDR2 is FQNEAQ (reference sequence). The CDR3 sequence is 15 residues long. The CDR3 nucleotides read TGTGCCAGCAGCTCCCGGGGAACTGTGGCTAACGAGCAGTACTTC. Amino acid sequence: CASSSRGTVANEQYF.

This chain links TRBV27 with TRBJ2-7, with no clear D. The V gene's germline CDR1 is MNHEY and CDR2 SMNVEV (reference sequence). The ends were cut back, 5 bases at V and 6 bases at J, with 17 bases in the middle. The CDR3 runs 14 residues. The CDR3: CASSLWGYGREQYF. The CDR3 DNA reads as TGTGCCAGCAGTCTGTGGGGTTATGGGCGCGAGCAGTACTTC.

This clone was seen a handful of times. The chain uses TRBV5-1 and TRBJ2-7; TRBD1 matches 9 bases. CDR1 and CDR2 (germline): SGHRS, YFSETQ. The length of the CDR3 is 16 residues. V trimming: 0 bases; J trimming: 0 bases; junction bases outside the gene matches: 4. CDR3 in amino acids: CASSLEDRGFSYEQYF. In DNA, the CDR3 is TGCGCCAGCAGCTTGGAGGACAGGGGATTCTCCTACGAGCAGTACTTC.

CDR3 coding DNA: TGTGCCTGGAGTTATGGGGGACAGCCCAATCAGCCCCAGCATTTT. As protein: CAWSYGGQPNQPQHF. The chain joins TRBV30 to TRBJ1-5; the match to TRBD1 covers 7 bases. The V gene end was trimmed by 2 bases and the J gene end by 3 bases; junction bases not matched to a gene: 7. CDR1 is GTSNPN and CDR2 is SVGIG in the germline V gene (reference sequence). CDR3 length equals 15 residues.

The CDR3 protein is CASRLGSGASYGYTF. In DNA, the CDR3 is TGTGCCAGCAGGCTAGGCAGCGGGGCGTCCTATGGCTACACCTTC. The J gene is TRBJ1-2, the V gene TRBV6-6; D possibly corresponds to TRBD1 (5 bases). There are 15 residues in the CDR3. Trimming pared 6 bases from V and 4 bases from J, leaving 18 bases between. Germline V gene lookup returns CDR1 MNHNY and CDR2 SVGAGI (reference sequence).